One sample yielded the 7 T cell receptor beta chains listed below, sequenced in a study of cytomegalovirus exposure and HLA in healthy donors. Amplification used 60 Vbeta primers and 13 Jbeta primers. The assay was immunoSEQ multiplex PCR, and TCRdb's table has in-frame clones only and misses some. Here the sample spans some 130,000 clones, approximately 79% being singletons. The source material was PBMCs. Receptors were obtained from a man aged 18 to 29 in good health and CMV-seronegative.

The chain is built from TRBV7-2 and TRBJ2-5, with TRBD1 matching 8 bases. The J call is in doubt because the DNA end fits TRBJ2-7 better. This CDR3 is built from 15 residues. In germline, CDR1 is SGHTA, CDR2 FQGNSA. CDR3 nucleotide sequence: TGTGCCAGCAGCTTAGAGGTGACAGGGGCCTACGAGCAGTACTTC. Residues: CASSLEVTGAYEQYF.

The V and J genes are TRBV9 and TRBJ1-1; the D is unclear. Germline loops: CDR1 SGDLS, CDR2 YYNGEE. The CDR3 covers 13 residues. V was cut by 3 bases and J by 7 bases, with 13 bases left in between. The CDR3 here is CASSAGKINEAFF. The CDR3 DNA is TGTGCCAGCAGCGCAGGAAAGATCAATGAAGCTTTCTTT.

Only a few counts were recorded for this clone. Other DNA sequences in this specimen translate into the identical CDR3. V usage is TRBV7-2 and J usage is TRBJ1-2, with TRBD1 as a possible D gene (6 bases). Germline-derived CDR1 and CDR2 are SGHTA and FQGNSA. Between the trimmed V and J ends, which lost 4 bases and 4 bases, there was a span of 7 bases. This CDR3 spans 12 amino acids. Here the CDR3 DNA reads TGTGCCAGCAGCTCGACAGGCTATGGCTACACCTTC. It translates to CASSSTGYGYTF.

The gene calls are TRBV7-9 and TRBJ1-2, with TRBD1 matching over 8 bases. Germline trimming cut 1 base from V and 3 bases from J; bases unmatched to any gene: 4. The CDR3 is 15 amino acids. Germline V gene lookup returns CDR1 SEHNR and CDR2 FQNEAQ (reference sequence). The CDR3 spells CASSLGGRGHYGYTF. The CDR3 bases are TGTGCCAGCAGCTTAGGGGGCAGGGGGCACTATGGCTACACCTTC.

The genes are TRBV7-3 and TRBJ1-2; 7 positions agree with TRBD1. The CDR3 consists of 14 residues. CDR1 is SGHTA and CDR2 is FQGTGA in the germline V gene. V was pared by 5 bases and J by 4 bases, with 7 bases of the junction left unmatched. The CDR3 loop is CASSQPGTVYGYTF. The DNA for the CDR3 is TGTGCCAGCAGCCAACCTGGGACAGTCTATGGCTACACCTTC.

This chain connects TRBV6-5 to TRBJ1-2; D gene uncertain. The V end was cut by 4 bases, the J end by 3 bases, with 15 bases between. The CDR3 spans 15 residues. CDR1 is MNHEY, CDR2 SVGAGI, per germline. CDR3 sequence: CASSCRSRRDYGYTF. CDR3 DNA sequence: TGTGCCAGCAGTTGCAGGTCGAGGAGGGACTATGGCTACACCTTC.

J is TRBJ1-6 and V is TRBV30; D gene uncertain. The germline V gene encodes CDR1 GTSNPN and CDR2 SVGIG (reference sequence). Trimming removed 3 bases at V and 4 bases at J, with 7 bases between. The CDR3 covers 13 residues. CDR3 nucleotides: TGTGCCTGGAGGCTTAGATATAATTCACCCCTCCACTTT. It codes for CAWRLRYNSPLHF.